The entry below gives a single T cell receptor beta chain sequence along with its context. The data were taken from a study of long-term antiretroviral therapy in people with HIV. The authors ran the immunoSEQ assay, v3.0, at survey level. This table comes from immunoSEQ multiplex PCR, and its TCRdb copy is limited to in-frame clones, with some not included. Among 20,000 to 25,000 clones, about 80% were seen once, and the ten largest hold about 5.7%. The ends lost 6 bases at V and 4 bases at J; junction bases unmatched: 8. The CDR3 is 14 residues long. CDR1 is MDHEN and CDR2 is SYDVKM in the germline V gene.

This clonotype was sampled from a man aged 25 to 40 with HIV. This sequence joins TRBV28 and TRBJ2-5, with TRBD1 matching over 7 bases. This specimen was unsorted PBMCs, taken 0.7 years before starting antiretroviral therapy. The CDR3, as DNA: TGTGCCAGCAGCATTGGACAGGTAGGAGAGACCCAGTACTTC. This codes for CASSIGQVGETQYF. Filled out from reference TRBV28 and TRBJ2-5, the complete variable domain reads DVKVTQSSRYLVKRTGEKVFLECVQDMDHENMFWYRQDPGLGLRLIYFSYDVKMKEKGDIPEGYSVSREKKERFSLILESASTNQTSMYLCASSIGQVGETQYFGPGTRLLVL.